Below, 10 T cell receptor beta chains from the same sample are listed, as sequenced in a study of T cell repertoires in cytomegalovirus infection. TCRdb processed the reads anew with MiXCR; each CDR3 protein has one entry. Of around 440,000 distinct CDR3 sequences in the sample, 11% were seen once. The sample was PBMCs. These receptors originate from a human donor in good health (CMV status not recorded). Some clones in this sample may be carry-over from other donors' samples.

This clonotype has ten or more counts. This rearrangement joins TRBV20-1 to TRBJ2-7; D is perhaps TRBD1 or TRBD2 (6 bases each). CDR3 length: 14 residues. CDR1 and CDR2 (germline): DFQATT, SNEGSKA (reference sequence). The germline V and J ends were trimmed by 4 bases and 3 bases, with 16 bases remaining between them. CDR3 nucleotides: TGCAGTGCTAAAAGGGGGGCAGGGAGCTACGAGCAGTACTTC. This translates into CSAKRGAGSYEQYF.

This clonotype was detected many times. In DNA, the CDR3 is TGTGCCAGCAGGGCAGGAGACACTGAAGCTTTCTTT. It yields the protein CASRAGDTEAFF. The V and J genes are TRBV12-3 or TRBV12-4 and TRBJ1-1; D is unclear. The ends were cut back, 6 bases at V and 3 bases at J, with 8 bases in the middle. The CDR3 runs to 12 residues.

This clonotype was recorded at least ten times. The chain combines TRBV28 with TRBJ2-7, with 7 bases identical to TRBD2. Per the germline V gene, CDR1 is MDHEN and CDR2 is SYDVKM. CDR3 length equals 15 residues. Trimming cost V 4 bases and J 0 bases; bases outside gene matches: 6. CDR3 sequence reads: CASSSLAASSYEQYF. CDR3 bases: TGTGCCAGCAGTTCCCTAGCGGCAAGCTCCTACGAGCAGTACTTC.

The V gene is TRBV9, the J gene TRBJ1-1, with TRBD1 matching 10 bases. CDR3 length equals 16 residues. With 3 bases clipped from V and 4 bases from J, the junction kept 9 bases outside the gene matches. Germline V gives CDR1 SGDLS, CDR2 YYNGEE. CDR3 coding DNA: TGTGCCAGCAGCGCCCTCCCGGGACAGGGGAGCACTGAAGCTTTCTTT. Translation: CASSALPGQGSTEAFF.

The V gene is TRBV3-1, the J gene TRBJ1-5, with D possibly matching TRBD1 (6 bases). The germline V gene has CDR1 LGHDT and CDR2 YNNKEL (reference sequence). V lost 0 bases to trimming and J lost 2 bases, with 11 bases between them. This CDR3 has 16 residues. The CDR3 DNA reads as TGTGCCAGCAGCCAAGAGGCCCCAGGGGGCAATCAGCCCCAGCATTTT. Its protein product is CASSQEAPGGNQPQHF.

This clonotype was observed at least ten times. This chain links TRBV12-3 or TRBV12-4 with TRBJ2-7; 7 bases fit TRBD1. With V trimmed by 6 bases and J by 2 bases, 10 bases remained unmatched. This CDR3 spans 15 amino acids. The CDR3 here is CASRNLGGGPYEQYF. Here the CDR3 DNA reads TGTGCCAGCAGGAATTTAGGGGGCGGTCCCTACGAGCAGTACTTC.

This clonotype came up a few times. The chain links TRBV28 to TRBJ1-5; tentatively, D is TRBD1 (5 bases). The CDR3 is 13 amino acids. V was clipped by 4 bases and J by 4 bases, with 8 bases between them. Germline-derived CDR1 and CDR2 are MDHEN and SYDVKM. The CDR3 sequence: CASSSPGNQPQHF. The CDR3 nucleotides read TGTGCCAGCAGTTCCCCAGGGAATCAGCCCCAGCATTTT.

CDR3 coding DNA: TGTGCCAGCAGTGGTCGAGGAGGGTATAATGAAAAACTGTTTTTT. Residues: CASSGRGGYNEKLFF. The J gene is TRBJ1-4, the V gene TRBV28, with D uncertain. From germline, CDR1 is MDHEN and CDR2 SYDVKM. The CDR3 totals 15 residues. V was shortened by 5 bases and J by 4 bases, with 14 bases between the two germline ends.

This clonotype was found a few times. This chain joins TRBV6-1 and TRBJ2-7; TRBD1 might be the D (6 bases). The germline V and J ends were trimmed by 6 bases and 2 bases, with 11 bases remaining between them. CDR1 is MNHNS, CDR2 SASEGT, per germline. The CDR3 runs 13 residues. In nucleotides, the CDR3 is TGTGCCAGCAGCGATACAGGGACCTACGAGCAGTACTTC. This gives the protein CASSDTGTYEQYF.

Comments on this clonotype: With a much larger clone just one base away, this may be a read error. The gene calls are TRBV20-1 and TRBJ2-3; D gene unclear. Germline CDR1 and CDR2: DFQATT and SNEGSKA (reference sequence). The CDR3 loop spans 12 amino acids. CDR3 in amino acids: CSASLSTDTRYF. The CDR3 coding sequence is TGCAGTGCTAGTCTTAGCACAGATACGCGGTATTTT.